These 21 T cell receptor beta chains were sequenced from one sample in a study of blood T cell repertoires in COVID-19. Generated by immunoSEQ multiplex PCR, the TCRdb table keeps only in-frame clones and is missing some. This table has about 73,000 clones, around 81% appearing once. The sequenced sample was peripheral blood. All receptors derive from a human donor in a cohort sampled during active COVID-19.

Here the CDR3 reads CASSLRGGVPYGYTF. Written as DNA, the CDR3 is TGTGCCAGTAGTCTCCGCGGGGGGGTCCCATATGGCTACACCTTC. V gene TRBV19 combines with J gene TRBJ1-2; perhaps TRBD1 as D (5 bases). This CDR3 is 15 amino acids long. In germline, CDR1 is LNHDA, CDR2 SQIVND (reference sequence). V was trimmed by 5 bases and J by 5 bases, leaving 18 bases between them.

This clone was detected ten times or more. The chain links TRBV24-1 to TRBJ1-2; the match to TRBD1 covers 12 bases. The V gene's germline CDR1 is KGHDR and CDR2 SFDVKD. The junction had 6 bases not matched to a gene; V was cut back by 7 bases and J by 7 bases. CDR3 length: 14 amino acids. The DNA of the CDR3 is TGTGCCACCAGCCGGGACAGGGGGCCAAGTGGCTACACCTTC. Its translation: CATSRDRGPSGYTF.

This clone has a handful of counts. The chain joins TRBV2 to TRBJ1-6; 10 bases are shared with TRBD1. CDR3 length equals 15 residues. Unmatched junction bases numbered 2, after V lost 5 bases and J lost 4 bases. CDR1 SNHLY and CDR2 FYNNEI come from the germline V gene. For the CDR3, the DNA is TGTGCCAGCAGTTCGGACAGGGGGTATAATTCACCCCTCCACTTT. Translation: CASSSDRGYNSPLHF.

This clone was seen a single time. The gene calls are TRBV3-1 (or the pseudogene TRBV3-2) and TRBJ1-1, with a weak D call TRBD1 (5 bases). CDR3 length equals 15 residues. CDR1 is LGHDT and CDR2 is YNNKEL in the germline V gene (reference sequence). Trimming left V 4 bases short and J 1 base short, with 13 bases between. CDR3 residues: CASSRTQGANTEAFF. CDR3 sequence (DNA): TGTGCCAGCAGCCGAACTCAGGGTGCGAACACTGAAGCTTTCTTT.

V and J are TRBV7-2 and TRBJ2-7; 10 bases are shared with TRBD2. The CDR3 runs 15 residues. CDR1 and CDR2 from the germline V gene are SGHTA and FQGNSA. V trimming: 3 bases; J trimming: 5 bases; junction bases outside the gene matches: 7. CDR3 amino acids: CASSLSASGGNEQYF. The CDR3 DNA sequence: TGTGCCAGCAGCTTGTCTGCTAGCGGGGGAAACGAGCAGTACTTC. Looking up the rest from reference TRBV7-2 and TRBJ2-7 gives the full variable domain: GAGVSQSPSNKVTEKGKDVELRCDPISGHTALYWYRQSLGQGLEFLIYFQGNSAPDKSGLPSDRFSAERTGGSVSTLTIQRTQQEDSAVYLCASSLSASGGNEQYFGPGTRLTVT.

The chain recombines TRBV7-2 with TRBJ1-5; TRBD1 matches 8 bases. Germline-derived CDR1 and CDR2 are SGHTA and FQGNSA. Losses at the gene ends were 7 bases for V and 3 bases for J; bases not matched to a gene: 8. This CDR3 has 15 amino acids. CDR3: CASKRQGIDNQPQHF. In DNA, the CDR3 is TGTGCCAGCAAGCGACAGGGGATTGACAATCAGCCCCAGCATTTT.

The chain is built from TRBV16 and TRBJ2-7, with D uncertain. Deletions cut 5 bases from V and 0 bases from J, with 11 bases between. The germline V gene encodes CDR1 KGHSY and CDR2 FQNENV. This CDR3 region has 14 residues. CDR3 protein: CASSATGVSYEQYF. The CDR3 DNA reads as TGTGCCAGCAGCGCCACTGGTGTCTCCTACGAGCAGTACTTC. Drawing the rest from reference TRBV16 and TRBJ2-7, the complete variable domain is GEEVAQTPKHLVRGEGQKAKLYCAPIKGHSYVFWYQQVLKNEFKFLISFQNENVFDETGMPKERFSAKCLPNSPCSLEIQATKLEDSAVYFCASSATGVSYEQYFGPGTRLTVT.

V is TRBV6-1 and J is TRBJ1-2, with 9 bases aligning to TRBD1. V was pared by 1 base and J by 4 bases, with 1 base of the junction left unmatched. The V gene's germline CDR1 is MNHNS and CDR2 SASEGT. The length of the CDR3 is 14 residues. As DNA, the CDR3 is TGTGCCAGCAGTGAAGGGGACAGGGCCTATGGCTACACCTTC. This sequence encodes CASSEGDRAYGYTF.

The V gene is TRBV5-1, the J gene TRBJ1-1; 8 bases agree with TRBD1. Germline loops: CDR1 SGHRS, CDR2 YFSETQ. The V gene end was trimmed by 0 bases and the J gene end by 2 bases; junction bases not matched to a gene: 9. This CDR3 spans 17 amino acids. CDR3 region: CASSLATGDLLNTEAFF. The CDR3 bases are TGCGCCAGCAGCTTGGCGACAGGGGACCTCCTTAACACTGAAGCTTTCTTT.

A word on this clone: Other DNA sequences in this sample translate to the same CDR3. The CDR3 reads CASSVEAGGIEQYF. CDR3 sequence (DNA): TGTGCCAGCAGCGTAGAAGCGGGGGGAATCGAGCAGTACTTC. The chain carries TRBV9 and TRBJ2-7; 9 bases line up with TRBD2. From germline, CDR1 is SGDLS and CDR2 YYNGEE. This CDR3 contains 14 residues. V dropped 0 bases and J dropped 6; count of bases not matched to a gene: 4.

This chain joins TRBV18 and TRBJ2-1; 9 bases map to TRBD2. After removal of 0 bases from V and 10 bases from J, the junction contained 1 base not matched to a gene. There are 13 residues in the CDR3. Germline V gene sequence: CDR1 KGHSH, CDR2 LQKENI. CDR3 DNA: TGTGCCAGCTCACCACCCAGCGGGGGGGAGCAGTTCTTC. Its translation: CASSPPSGGEQFF.

As DNA, the CDR3 is TGTGCCAGCAGCCCCAGACAGGGGGGGGTGACTGAAGCTTTCTTT. Translated, it gives CASSPRQGGVTEAFF. V usage is TRBV7-2 and J usage is TRBJ1-1, with 9 bases fitting TRBD1. The CDR3 totals 15 residues. Germline V gene data show CDR1 as SGHTA and CDR2 as FQGNSA. Germline trimming cut 5 bases from V and 5 bases from J; bases unmatched to any gene: 9.

This clone has a handful of counts. This chain uses TRBV5-4 with TRBJ1-6, with a possible D match to TRBD1 (5 bases). Trimming shortened V by 1 base and J by 2 bases, and 13 bases separated the two germline ends. The CDR3 extends over 17 amino acids. The germline gives CDR1 SGHNT, CDR2 YYREEE (reference sequence). The CDR3 region has the DNA TGTGCCAGCAGCTTGTACAACAGGACAACCTATAATTCACCCCTCCACTTT. Encoded protein: CASSLYNRTTYNSPLHF. Combining the CDR3 with reference TRBV5-4 and TRBJ1-6 gives the whole variable domain ETGVTQSPTHLIKTRGQQVTLRCSSQSGHNTVSWYQQALGQGPQFIFQYYREEENGRGNFPPRFSGLQFPNYSSELNVNALELDDSALYLCASSLYNRTTYNSPLHFGNGTRLTVT.

The chain recombines TRBV10-3 with TRBJ2-1; 10 nucleotides line up with TRBD2. Trimming took 6 bases from V and 0 from J; bases not matched to a gene: 8. This CDR3 comprises 17 residues. Germline V CDR1 and CDR2: ENHRY, SYGVKD. The CDR3 bases are TGTGCCATCAGCGCAAAGAGCGGGGGGGCCTCCTACAATGAGCAGTTCTTC. Amino acid sequence: CAISAKSGGASYNEQFF.

The CDR3 region has the DNA TGTGCCAGCAGTTACTCTCCTAGCGGGGGAAACAATGAGCAGTTCTTC. It yields the protein CASSYSPSGGNNEQFF. The chain employs TRBV6-2 or TRBV6-3 and TRBJ2-1; TRBD2 matches at 10 bases. The CDR3 is 16 amino acids. With 0 bases clipped from V and 5 bases from J, the junction kept 4 bases outside the gene matches. Per germline, CDR1 MNHEY and CDR2 SVGEGT.

The rearrangement uses TRBV28 and TRBJ1-3; D is possibly TRBD1 (5 bases). V was cut by 5 bases and J by 4 bases, with 15 bases left in between. The CDR3 contains 15 residues. Germline assignment: CDR1 MDHEN and CDR2 SYDVKM. The CDR3 protein is CASSPLGRGGNTIYF. CDR3 sequence (DNA): TGTGCCAGCAGTCCCCTTGGGCGGGGCGGAAACACCATATATTTT.

This clone has a single count. The sample holds other DNA sequences that translate to the same CDR3. The chain combines TRBV7-2 with TRBJ2-5; D perhaps matches TRBD2 (6 bases). This CDR3 has 11 residues. The germline gives CDR1 SGHTA, CDR2 FQGNSA. V lost 5 bases to trimming and J lost 7 bases, with 8 bases between them. The CDR3, as DNA: TGTGCCAGCAGCCTCGGGGGGACCCAGTACTTC. Its protein is CASSLGGTQYF. Drawing the rest from reference TRBV7-2 and TRBJ2-5, the complete variable domain is GAGVSQSPSNKVTEKGKDVELRCDPISGHTALYWYRQSLGQGLEFLIYFQGNSAPDKSGLPSDRFSAERTGGSVSTLTIQRTQQEDSAVYLCASSLGGTQYFGPGTRLLVL.

V gene TRBV28 combines with J gene TRBJ1-2; tentatively, D is TRBD1 (6 bases). The CDR3 sequence is 16 residues long. V was clipped by 7 bases and J by 4 bases, with 22 bases between them. Germline V gene lookup returns CDR1 MDHEN and CDR2 SYDVKM. The CDR3 nucleotides are TGTGCCAGCACCCCAGCGGGGGCAGCCCTAATCTATGGCTACACCTTC. It yields the protein CASTPAGAALIYGYTF.

The chain employs TRBV19 and TRBJ2-7, with TRBD1 as a possible D gene (5 bases). With 5 bases removed from V and 0 bases from J, the gap between germline ends came to 8 bases. CDR3 length: 13 residues. Germline-derived CDR1 and CDR2 are LNHDA and SQIVND (reference sequence). The CDR3 nucleotides are TGTGCCAGTAGTGTCGGACACTCCTACGAGCAGTACTTC. This translates into CASSVGHSYEQYF.

This clone has just one count. V is TRBV9 and J is TRBJ2-5; a weak D match, TRBD2 (5 bases). From germline, CDR1 is SGDLS and CDR2 YYNGEE. Trimming shortened V by 2 bases and J by 1 base, and 9 bases separated the two germline ends. The CDR3 runs to 14 residues. The CDR3 protein is CASSVSGFQETQYF. Here the CDR3 DNA reads TGTGCCAGCAGCGTGTCGGGGTTCCAAGAGACCCAGTACTTC. The entire variable domain, with the rest obtained from reference TRBV9 and TRBJ2-5, is as follows: DSGVTQTPKHLITATGQRVTLRCSPRSGDLSVYWYQQSLDQGLQFLIQYYNGEERAKGNILERFSAQQFPDLHSELNLSSLELGDSALYFCASSVSGFQETQYFGPGTRLLVL.

In its sample, this clone was seen once. The CDR3 DNA sequence: TGCGCCAGCAGCTTGGGTAGCCTGAACACCGGGGAGCTGTTTTTT. This gives the protein CASSLGSLNTGELFF. This chain uses TRBV5-1 with TRBJ2-2; no clear D. With 0 bases removed from V and 1 base from J, the gap between germline ends came to 7 bases. The CDR3 sequence is 15 residues long. In germline, CDR1 is SGHRS, CDR2 YFSETQ.